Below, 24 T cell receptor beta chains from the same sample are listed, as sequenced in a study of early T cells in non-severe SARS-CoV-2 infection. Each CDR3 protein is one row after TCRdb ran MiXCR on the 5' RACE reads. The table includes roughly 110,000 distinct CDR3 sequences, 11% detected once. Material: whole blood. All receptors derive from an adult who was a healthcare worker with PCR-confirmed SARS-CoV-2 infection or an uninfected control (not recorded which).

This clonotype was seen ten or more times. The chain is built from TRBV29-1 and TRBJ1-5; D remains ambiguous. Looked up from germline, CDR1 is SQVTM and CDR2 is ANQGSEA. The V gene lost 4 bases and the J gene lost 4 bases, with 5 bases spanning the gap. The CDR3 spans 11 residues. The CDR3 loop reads CSVGGNQPQHF. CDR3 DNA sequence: TGCAGCGTTGGAGGGAATCAGCCCCAGCATTTT.

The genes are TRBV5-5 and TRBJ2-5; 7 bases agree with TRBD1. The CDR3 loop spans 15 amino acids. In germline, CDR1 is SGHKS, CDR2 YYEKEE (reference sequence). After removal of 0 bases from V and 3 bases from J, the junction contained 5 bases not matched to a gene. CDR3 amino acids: CASSLGGGIKETQYF. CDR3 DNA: TGTGCCAGCAGCTTGGGAGGGGGCATAAAAGAGACCCAGTACTTC.

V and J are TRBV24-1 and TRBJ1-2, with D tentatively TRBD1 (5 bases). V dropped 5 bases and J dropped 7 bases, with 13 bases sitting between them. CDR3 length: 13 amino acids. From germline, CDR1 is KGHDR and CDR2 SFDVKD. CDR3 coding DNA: TGTGCCACCAGTGGGAGGGGCTACAGTGGCTACACCTTC. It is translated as CATSGRGYSGYTF.

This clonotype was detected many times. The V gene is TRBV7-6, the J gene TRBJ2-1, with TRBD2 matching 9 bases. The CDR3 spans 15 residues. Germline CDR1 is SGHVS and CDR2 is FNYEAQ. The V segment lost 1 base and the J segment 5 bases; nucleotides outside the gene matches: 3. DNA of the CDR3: TGTGCCAGCAGCTTAGTAGCGGGAGATCACAATGAGCAGTTCTTC. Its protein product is CASSLVAGDHNEQFF.

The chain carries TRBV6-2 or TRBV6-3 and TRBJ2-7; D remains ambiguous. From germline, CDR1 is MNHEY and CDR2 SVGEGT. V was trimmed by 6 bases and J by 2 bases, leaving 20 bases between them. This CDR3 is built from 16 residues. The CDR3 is CASRQFISGFTYEQYF. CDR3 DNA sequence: TGTGCCAGCAGGCAATTTATTAGTGGATTCACCTACGAGCAGTACTTC.

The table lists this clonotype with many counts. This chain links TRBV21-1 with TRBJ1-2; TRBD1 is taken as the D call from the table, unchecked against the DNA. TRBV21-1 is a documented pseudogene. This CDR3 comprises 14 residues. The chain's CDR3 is CASSNMGGNYGYTF. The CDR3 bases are TGTGCCAGCAGCAACATGGGCGGAAACTATGGCTACACCTTC.

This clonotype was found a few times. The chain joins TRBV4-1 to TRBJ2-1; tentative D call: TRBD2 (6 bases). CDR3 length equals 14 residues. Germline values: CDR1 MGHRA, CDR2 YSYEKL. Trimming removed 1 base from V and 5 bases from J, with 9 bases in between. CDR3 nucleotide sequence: TGCGCCAGCAGCCAAGGATGGAGGGACAATGAGCAGTTCTTC. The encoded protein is CASSQGWRDNEQFF.

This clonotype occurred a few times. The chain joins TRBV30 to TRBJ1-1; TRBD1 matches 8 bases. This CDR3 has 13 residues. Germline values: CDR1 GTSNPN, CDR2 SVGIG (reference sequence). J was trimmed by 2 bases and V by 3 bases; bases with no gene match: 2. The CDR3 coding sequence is TGTGCCTGGAGCGGACAGGGTAACACTGAAGCTTTCTTT. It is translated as CAWSGQGNTEAFF.

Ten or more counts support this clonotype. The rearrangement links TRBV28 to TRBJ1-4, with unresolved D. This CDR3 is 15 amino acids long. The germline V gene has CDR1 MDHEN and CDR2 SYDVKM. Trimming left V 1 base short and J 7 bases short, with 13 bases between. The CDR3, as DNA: TGTGCCAGCAGTTTATCAATCGGGGAACTTGAAAAACTGTTTTTT. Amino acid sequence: CASSLSIGELEKLFF. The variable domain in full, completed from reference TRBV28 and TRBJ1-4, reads DVKVTQSSRYLVKRTGEKVFLECVQDMDHENMFWYRQDPGLGLRLIYFSYDVKMKEKGDIPEGYSVSREKKERFSLILESASTNQTSMYLCASSLSIGELEKLFFGSGTQLSVL.

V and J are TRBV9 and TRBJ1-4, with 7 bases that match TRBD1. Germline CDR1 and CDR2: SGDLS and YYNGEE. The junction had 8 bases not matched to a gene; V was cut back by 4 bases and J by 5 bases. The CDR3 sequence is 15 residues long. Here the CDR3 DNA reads TGTGCCAGCAGCCTTACAGGGGCGACGAATGAAAAACTGTTTTTT. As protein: CASSLTGATNEKLFF.

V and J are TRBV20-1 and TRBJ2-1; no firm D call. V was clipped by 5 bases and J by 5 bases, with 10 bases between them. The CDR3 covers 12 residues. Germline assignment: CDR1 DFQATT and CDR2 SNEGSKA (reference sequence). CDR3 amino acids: CSAYGYNNEQFF. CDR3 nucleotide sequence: TGCAGTGCTTACGGATATAACAATGAGCAGTTCTTC.

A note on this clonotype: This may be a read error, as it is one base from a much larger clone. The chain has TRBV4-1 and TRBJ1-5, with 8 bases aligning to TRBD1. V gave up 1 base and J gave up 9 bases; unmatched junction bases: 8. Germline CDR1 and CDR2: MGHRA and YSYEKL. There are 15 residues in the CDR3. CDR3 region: CASSQGYRGFRPQHF. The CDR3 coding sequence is TGCGCCAGCAGCCAAGGGTACAGGGGGTTTCGGCCCCAGCATTTT.

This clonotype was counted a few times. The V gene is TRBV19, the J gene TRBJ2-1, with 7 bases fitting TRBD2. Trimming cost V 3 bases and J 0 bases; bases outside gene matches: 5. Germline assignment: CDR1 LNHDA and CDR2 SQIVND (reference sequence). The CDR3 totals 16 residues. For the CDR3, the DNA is TGTGCCAGTAGTATTAGCGGGTCCAGCTCCTACAATGAGCAGTTCTTC. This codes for CASSISGSSSYNEQFF.

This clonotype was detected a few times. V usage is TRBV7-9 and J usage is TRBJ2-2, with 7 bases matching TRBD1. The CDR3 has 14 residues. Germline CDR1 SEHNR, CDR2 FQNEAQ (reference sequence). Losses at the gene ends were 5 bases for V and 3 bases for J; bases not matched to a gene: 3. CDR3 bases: TGTGCCAGCAGCCCGGGACAGCACACCGGGGAGCTGTTTTTT. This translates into CASSPGQHTGELFF.

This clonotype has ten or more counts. CDR3 nucleotide sequence: TGTGCCAGCAGCCAGAGGGATTCGGGCAAAAACATTCAGTACTTC. Protein product: CASSQRDSGKNIQYF. V gene TRBV3-1 combines with J gene TRBJ2-4; a weak D match, TRBD2 (5 bases). The V and J ends lost 3 bases and 3 bases respectively, with 12 bases between them. This CDR3 region has 15 residues. Per the germline V gene, CDR1 is LGHDT and CDR2 is YNNKEL (reference sequence). Full variable domain (remainder filled in from reference TRBV3-1 and TRBJ2-4): DTAVSQTPKYLVTQMGNDKSIKCEQNLGHDTMYWYKQDSKKFLKIMFSYNNKELIINETVPNRFSPKSPDKAHLNLHINSLELGDSAVYFCASSQRDSGKNIQYFGAGTRLSVL.

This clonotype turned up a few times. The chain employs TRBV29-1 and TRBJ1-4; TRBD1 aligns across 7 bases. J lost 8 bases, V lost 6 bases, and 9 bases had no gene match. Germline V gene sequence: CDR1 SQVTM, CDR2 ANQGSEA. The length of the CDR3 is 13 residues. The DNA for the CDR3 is TGCAGCGTCAAAGACAGGGCCATAGAAAAACTGTTTTTT. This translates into CSVKDRAIEKLFF.

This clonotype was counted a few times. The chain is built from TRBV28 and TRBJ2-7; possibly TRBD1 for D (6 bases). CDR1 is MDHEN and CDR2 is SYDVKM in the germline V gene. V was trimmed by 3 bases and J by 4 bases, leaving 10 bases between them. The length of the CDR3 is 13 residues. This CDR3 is CASSLDSTYEQYF. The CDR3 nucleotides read TGTGCCAGCAGTTTGGACAGCACTTACGAGCAGTACTTC.

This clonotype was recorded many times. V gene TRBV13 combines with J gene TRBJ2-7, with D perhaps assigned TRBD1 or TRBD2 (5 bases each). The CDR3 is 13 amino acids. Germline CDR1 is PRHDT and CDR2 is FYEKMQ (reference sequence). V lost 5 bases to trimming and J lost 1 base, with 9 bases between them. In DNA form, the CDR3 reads TGTGCCAGCAGCACAGGAGGTTCCTACGAGCAGTACTTC. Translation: CASSTGGSYEQYF.

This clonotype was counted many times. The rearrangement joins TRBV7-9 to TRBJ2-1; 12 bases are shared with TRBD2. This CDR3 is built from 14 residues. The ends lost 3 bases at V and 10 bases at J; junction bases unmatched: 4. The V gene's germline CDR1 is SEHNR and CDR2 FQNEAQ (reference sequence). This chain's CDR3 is CASSFDGLAGEQFF. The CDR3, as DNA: TGTGCCAGCAGCTTCGATGGACTAGCGGGGGAGCAGTTCTTC.

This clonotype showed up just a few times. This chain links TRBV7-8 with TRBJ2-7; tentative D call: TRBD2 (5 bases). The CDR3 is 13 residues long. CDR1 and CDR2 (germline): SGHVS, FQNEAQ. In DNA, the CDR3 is TGTGCTAGAAAGCGGATGAGCTCCTACGAGCAGTACTTC. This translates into CARKRMSSYEQYF.

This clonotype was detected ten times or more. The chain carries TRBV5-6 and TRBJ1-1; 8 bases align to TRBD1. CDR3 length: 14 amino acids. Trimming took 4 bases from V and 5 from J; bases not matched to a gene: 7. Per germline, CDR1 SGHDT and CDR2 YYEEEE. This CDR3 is CASSRGTGGTEAFF. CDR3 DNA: TGTGCCAGCAGCCGCGGGACAGGCGGGACTGAAGCTTTCTTT.

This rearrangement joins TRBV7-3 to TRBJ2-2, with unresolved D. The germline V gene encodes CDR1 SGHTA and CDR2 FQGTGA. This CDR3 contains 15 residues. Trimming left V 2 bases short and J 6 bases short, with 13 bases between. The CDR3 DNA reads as TGTGCCAGCAGCTTAGACCCCCTGACCGCCGGGGAGCTGTTTTTT. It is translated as CASSLDPLTAGELFF.

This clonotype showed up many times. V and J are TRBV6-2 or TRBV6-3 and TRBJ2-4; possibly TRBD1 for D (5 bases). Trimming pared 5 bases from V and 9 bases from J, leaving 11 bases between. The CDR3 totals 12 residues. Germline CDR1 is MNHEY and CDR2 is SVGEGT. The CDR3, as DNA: TGTGCCAGCAGTCAGGGATACACCATTCAGTACTTC. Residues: CASSQGYTIQYF.

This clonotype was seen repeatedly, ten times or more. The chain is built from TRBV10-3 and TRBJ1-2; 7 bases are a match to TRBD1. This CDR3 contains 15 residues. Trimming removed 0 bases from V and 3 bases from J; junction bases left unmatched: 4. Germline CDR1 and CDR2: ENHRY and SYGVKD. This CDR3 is CAISESGDRDYGYTF. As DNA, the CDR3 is TGTGCCATCAGTGAGTCAGGAGACAGGGACTATGGCTACACCTTC.